The clone carrying this TCR beta chain turned up a few times. The target antigen is unknown. As it was prepared, the TCRbeta library received unique molecular identifiers. TCRdb re-analysed the PCR reads in MiXCR, keeping a single row per CDR3 protein. This table holds under 250,000 distinct CDR3 sequences, approximately 17% found once. CDR1 is ENHRY, CDR2 SYGVKD, per germline. The CDR3 extends over 14 amino acids. Germline trimming cut 6 bases from V and 4 bases from J; bases unmatched to any gene: 7. This sample was taken from a study of T-cell reconstitution after alpha-beta-depleted transplantation in children. Whole-study results and caveats: Recipient T cells and thymic progenitors that survived gave rise to the high TCRbeta diversity observed at day 60 in some patients. As was reported, about two months after transplant, alpha-beta T cells came from several hundred expanded graft clones. At one year after transplant, newly produced T cells mostly accounted for T-cell counts and diversity.

The chain joins TRBV10-3 to TRBJ2-7; 9 positions match TRBD1. The sample consisted of PBMCs, mostly from graft donor cells, taken 360 days after TCRalphabeta/CD19-depleted stem cell transplant. This TCR was recovered from a male patient between 2 and 10 years old who had a stem cell transplant for acute lymphoblastic leukemia, so the T cells may come from the graft donor. The CDR3 DNA sequence: TGTGCCATCAGACTACCGGGACAGGGTTACGAGCAGTACTTC. As protein: CAIRLPGQGYEQYF.